A single sample is the source of the 18 T cell receptor beta chains below, sequenced in a study of glioma-infiltrating T cells after dendritic cell vaccination. Produced via immunoSEQ multiplex PCR; TCRdb's table is partial and in-frame only. The sample records about 82,000 clones, 80% to 90% being singletons. The specimen was blood, collected before dendritic cell vaccination. The receptors come from a human donor with glioblastoma.

The V and J genes are TRBV4-1 and TRBJ1-2; the D is unclear. V was pared by 0 bases and J by 4 bases, with 9 bases between. Germline V gives CDR1 MGHRA, CDR2 YSYEKL. This CDR3 is 14 amino acids long. For the CDR3, the DNA is TGCGCCAGCAGCCAAGAATTGCAGGCCTATGGCTACACCTTC. Protein sequence: CASSQELQAYGYTF.

The chain uses TRBV5-5 and TRBJ1-1, with D possibly TRBD1 on 6 matching bases. Trimming stripped 6 bases from V and 7 bases from J, with 22 bases between. Germline CDR1 reads SGHKS; CDR2 reads YYEKEE (reference sequence). This CDR3 region has 15 residues. The CDR3 sequence: CASTRQVPGLGEAFF. The CDR3 DNA reads TGTGCCAGCACTCGACAGGTCCCAGGACTGGGTGAAGCTTTCTTT.

The V gene is TRBV9, the J gene TRBJ2-3; D may be TRBD1 (5 bases). The V end lost 5 bases, the J end lost 1 base, and 11 bases lay between the germline ends. Germline V lookup: CDR1 SGDLS, CDR2 YYNGEE. CDR3 length: 14 amino acids. The CDR3 nucleotides read TGTGCCAGCAGAGAACAGGAGTGCACAGATACGCAGTATTTT. It translates to CASREQECTDTQYF.

The chain employs TRBV4-1 and TRBJ1-1; D gene ambiguous. The CDR3 is 16 amino acids. V was clipped by 4 bases and J by 4 bases, with 19 bases between them. Germline V gene lookup returns CDR1 MGHRA and CDR2 YSYEKL. The CDR3 region has the DNA TGCGCCAGCAGCCCGTCCCCCCCGGCCGGGAGCACTGAAGCTTTCTTT. Protein sequence: CASSPSPPAGSTEAFF.

The chain combines TRBV5-1 with TRBJ1-2; 9 bases align to TRBD1. The germline gives CDR1 SGHRS, CDR2 YFSETQ. J gave up 9 bases and V 4 bases, and 10 bases lay outside the gene matches. The CDR3 is 14 amino acids. CDR3 nucleotide sequence: TGCGCCAGCAGCGTCGCACAGGGGGCGTTGCGCTACACCTTC. Amino acids: CASSVAQGALRYTF.

CDR3 bases: TGTGCCAGCAGTGAAGAGGCGGGTGTAGGCTACACCTTC. It codes for CASSEEAGVGYTF. The chain couples TRBV2 to TRBJ1-2; D gene uncertain. CDR1 SNHLY and CDR2 FYNNEI come from the germline V gene. This CDR3 is 13 amino acids long. Trimming took off 1 base at V and 8 bases at J, with 11 bases between the two ends.

This clone showed up just once. This chain joins TRBV6-6 and TRBJ2-5; D is perhaps TRBD1 (5 bases). The germline V gene encodes CDR1 MNHNY and CDR2 SVGAGI (reference sequence). V lost 8 bases to trimming and J lost 3 bases, with 13 bases between them. The CDR3 consists of 13 residues. The DNA for the CDR3 is TGTGCCAGCGGCCTAAGCAGGGAAGAGACCCAGTACTTC. Protein sequence: CASGLSREETQYF.

The V and J genes are TRBV7-9 and TRBJ1-4, with D uncertain. Trimming took off 2 bases at V and 8 bases at J, with 9 bases between the two ends. The CDR3 loop spans 13 amino acids. Germline CDR1 SEHNR, CDR2 FQNEAQ (reference sequence). Written as DNA, the CDR3 is TGTGCCAGCAGCTTACCCGGAGGGGAAAAACTGTTTTTT. Translating it yields CASSLPGGEKLFF.

The chain is built from TRBV5-6 and TRBJ2-1; 9 bases agree with TRBD2. V lost 6 bases, J lost 10 bases, and 14 bases stayed unmatched. This CDR3 region has 15 residues. From germline, CDR1 is SGHDT and CDR2 YYEEEE. DNA for the CDR3: TGTGCCAGCATCTGGGGCGGGAGGGCCCAGGGGGAGCAGTTCTTC. This codes for CASIWGGRAQGEQFF.

In nucleotides, the CDR3 is TGTGCCAGCAGTAGGACAGGGGGAGAGACCCAGTACTTC. Its protein is CASSRTGGETQYF. J is TRBJ2-5 and V is TRBV6-1; 10 bases agree with TRBD1. The ends lost 5 bases at V and 4 bases at J; junction bases unmatched: 1. Germline CDR1 is MNHNS and CDR2 is SASEGT. The CDR3 extends over 13 amino acids.

The V gene is TRBV18, the J gene TRBJ1-5; 10 nucleotides agree with TRBD1. The CDR3 is 18 amino acids. The V segment lost 4 bases and the J segment 0 bases; nucleotides outside the gene matches: 9. Germline V gene sequence: CDR1 KGHSH, CDR2 LQKENI. CDR3 sequence reads: CASSLTGGAGYSNQPQHF. The CDR3 region has the DNA TGTGCCAGCTCACTGACAGGGGGCGCCGGGTATAGCAATCAGCCCCAGCATTTT.

The CDR3 loop is CASRQSGPSPLHF. The CDR3 nucleotides read TGTGCCAGCAGACAAAGCGGGCCGTCACCCCTCCACTTT. The chain couples TRBV6-1 to TRBJ1-6, with no clear D. Germline assignment: CDR1 MNHNS and CDR2 SASEGT. The V end lost 6 bases, the J end lost 10 bases, and 13 bases lay between the germline ends. The CDR3 is 13 amino acids.

The V and J genes are TRBV2 and TRBJ1-5; D perhaps matches TRBD1 (6 bases). Trimming stripped 7 bases from V and 4 bases from J, with 8 bases between. Germline V lookup: CDR1 SNHLY, CDR2 FYNNEI. CDR3 length equals 12 residues. The chain's CDR3 is CASTQGNQPQHF. In nucleotides, the CDR3 is TGTGCCAGCACGCAGGGGAATCAGCCCCAGCATTTT. Combining the CDR3 with reference TRBV2 and TRBJ1-5 gives the whole variable domain EPEVTQTPSHQVTQMGQEVILRCVPISNHLYFYWYRQILGQKVEFLVSFYNNEISEKSEIFDDQFSVERPDGSNFTLKIRSTKLEDSAMYFCASTQGNQPQHFGDGTRLSIL.

This chain connects TRBV27 to TRBJ2-2; a possible D gene is TRBD2 (6 bases). The CDR3 totals 19 residues. Trimming removed 7 bases from V and 7 bases from J, with 31 bases in between. Germline CDR1 reads MNHEY; CDR2 reads SMNVEV (reference sequence). CDR3 sequence reads: CASNFIPLALASLSGELFF. The CDR3 DNA follows: TGTGCCAGCAACTTTATCCCCTTAGCGCTAGCGAGCCTTAGCGGGGAGCTGTTTTTT.

J is TRBJ2-1 and V is TRBV7-9; TRBD1 aligns across 8 bases. V shed 1 base, J shed 16 bases, and the junction held 9 bases outside the gene matches. The CDR3 contains 13 residues. Germline CDR1 is SEHNR and CDR2 is FQNEAQ (reference sequence). DNA of the CDR3: TGTGCCAGCAGCTTAGACCTTGGGACAGGCGGATTCTTC. Amino acids: CASSLDLGTGGFF.

V and J are TRBV30 and TRBJ2-3; D remains unclear. V dropped 3 bases and J dropped 5 bases, with 12 bases sitting between them. Germline V gene lookup returns CDR1 GTSNPN and CDR2 SVGIG (reference sequence). The CDR3 contains 13 residues. The CDR3 coding sequence is TGTGCCTGGAGCCGACAAGTGGGAGATACGCAGTATTTT. Its protein product is CAWSRQVGDTQYF.

V usage is TRBV7-3 and J usage is TRBJ2-1; the D gene is possibly TRBD1 (5 bases). Trimming cost V 6 bases and J 0 bases, with 12 bases left between them. The V gene's germline CDR1 is SGHTA and CDR2 FQGTGA. CDR3 length: 15 amino acids. DNA of the CDR3: TGTGCCAGCAGAGGAAGGGGCATCTCCTACAATGAGCAGTTCTTC. Protein product: CASRGRGISYNEQFF.

The chain uses TRBV4-1 and TRBJ1-1; TRBD1 matches 7 bases. CDR3 length equals 14 residues. The germline CDR1 and CDR2 sequences are MGHRA and YSYEKL. V lost 4 bases to trimming and J lost 5 bases; unmatched junction nucleotides: 7. The CDR3 sequence is CASSPTGPLTEAFF. The CDR3 bases are TGCGCCAGCAGCCCGACAGGGCCGTTGACTGAAGCTTTCTTT.